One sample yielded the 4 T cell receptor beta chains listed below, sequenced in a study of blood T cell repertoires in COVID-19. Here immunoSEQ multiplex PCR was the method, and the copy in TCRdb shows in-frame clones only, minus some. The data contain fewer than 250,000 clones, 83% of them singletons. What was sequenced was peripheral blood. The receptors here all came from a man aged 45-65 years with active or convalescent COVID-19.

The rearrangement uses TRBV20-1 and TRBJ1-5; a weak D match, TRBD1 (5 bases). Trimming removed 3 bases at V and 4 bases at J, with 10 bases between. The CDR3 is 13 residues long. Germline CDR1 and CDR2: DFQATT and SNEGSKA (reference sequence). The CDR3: CSASRQGNQPQHF. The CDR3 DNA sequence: TGCAGTGCTAGTAGGCAGGGAAATCAGCCCCAGCATTTT.

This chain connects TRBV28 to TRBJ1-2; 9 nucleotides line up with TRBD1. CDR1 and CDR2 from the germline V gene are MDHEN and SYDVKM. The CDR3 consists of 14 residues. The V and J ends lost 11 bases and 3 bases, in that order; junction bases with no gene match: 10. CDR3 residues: CASKGGQGHYGYTF. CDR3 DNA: TGTGCCTCCAAGGGGGGACAGGGTCACTATGGCTACACCTTC.

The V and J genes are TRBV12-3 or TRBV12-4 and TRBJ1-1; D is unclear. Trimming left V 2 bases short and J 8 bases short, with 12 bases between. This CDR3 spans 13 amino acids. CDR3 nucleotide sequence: TGTGCCAGCAGTTTAAACTCCCCGGGAGAAGCTTTCTTT. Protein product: CASSLNSPGEAFF.

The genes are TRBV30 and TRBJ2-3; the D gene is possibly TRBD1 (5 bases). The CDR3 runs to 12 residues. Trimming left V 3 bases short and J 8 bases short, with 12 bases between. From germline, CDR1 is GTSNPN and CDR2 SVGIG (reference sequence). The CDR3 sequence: CAWRSRVPTQYF. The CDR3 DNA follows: TGTGCCTGGAGATCCAGGGTCCCTACGCAGTATTTT.